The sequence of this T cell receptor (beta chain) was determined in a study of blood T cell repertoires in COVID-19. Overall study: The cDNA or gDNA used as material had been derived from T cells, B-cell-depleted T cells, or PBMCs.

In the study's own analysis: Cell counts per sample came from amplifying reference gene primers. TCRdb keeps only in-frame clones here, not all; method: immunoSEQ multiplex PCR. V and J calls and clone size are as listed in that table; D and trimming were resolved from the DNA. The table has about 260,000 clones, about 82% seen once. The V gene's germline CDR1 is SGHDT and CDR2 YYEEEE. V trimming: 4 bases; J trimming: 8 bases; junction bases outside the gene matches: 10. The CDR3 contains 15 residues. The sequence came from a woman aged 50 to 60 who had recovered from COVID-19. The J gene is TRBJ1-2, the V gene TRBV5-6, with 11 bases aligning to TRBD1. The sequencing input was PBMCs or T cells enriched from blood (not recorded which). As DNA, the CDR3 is TGTGCCAGCAGCAACGCCGGGACAGGGGGAACGGGCTACACCTTC. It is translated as CASSNAGTGGTGYTF.